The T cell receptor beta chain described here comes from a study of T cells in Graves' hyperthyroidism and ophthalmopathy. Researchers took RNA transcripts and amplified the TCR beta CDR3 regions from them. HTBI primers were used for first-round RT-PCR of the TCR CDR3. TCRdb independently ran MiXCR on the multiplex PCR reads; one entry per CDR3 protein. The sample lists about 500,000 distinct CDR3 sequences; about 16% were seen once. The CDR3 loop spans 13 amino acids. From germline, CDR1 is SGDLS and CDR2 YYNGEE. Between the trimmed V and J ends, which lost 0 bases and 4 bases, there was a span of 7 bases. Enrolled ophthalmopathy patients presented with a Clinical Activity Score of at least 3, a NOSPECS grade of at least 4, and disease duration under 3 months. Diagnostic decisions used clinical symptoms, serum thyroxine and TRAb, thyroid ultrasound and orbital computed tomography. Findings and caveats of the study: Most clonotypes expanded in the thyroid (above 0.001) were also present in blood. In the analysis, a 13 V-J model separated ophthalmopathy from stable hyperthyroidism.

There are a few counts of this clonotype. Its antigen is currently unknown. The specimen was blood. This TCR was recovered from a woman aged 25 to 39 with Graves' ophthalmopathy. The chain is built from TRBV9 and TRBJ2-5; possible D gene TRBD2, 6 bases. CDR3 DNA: TGTGCCAGCAGCGTAGTGGGAGGAGAGACCCAGTACTTC. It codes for CASSVVGGETQYF.